The TCR beta chain described here comes from a study of blood T cell repertoires in COVID-19. Study at large: Collection of acute and convalescent COVID-19 samples took place in the United States, Italy and Spain.

In the source study's methods: Quantification of nucleated cells was approximated via reference gene primer amplification. Libraries were prepared by immunoSEQ multiplex PCR; TCRdb keeps only in-frame clonotypes and omits some of them. V, J and clone size are those of that table, while D and trimming were read from the DNA. Among roughly 250,000 clones listed, approximately 91% were seen once. Those enrolled in Seattle joined during active infection and were followed longitudinally afterward. This CDR3 has 13 residues. Trimming left V 2 bases short and J 7 bases short, with 11 bases between. The V gene's germline CDR1 is SGHAT and CDR2 FQNNGV.

The chain links TRBV11-2 to TRBJ1-2; perhaps TRBD1 as D (5 bases). The sequencing input was peripheral blood. The TCR comes from a man under 40 with COVID-19, enrolled during active disease. CDR3 protein: CASSLLGEGGYTF. Written as DNA, the CDR3 is TGTGCCAGCAGCTTATTGGGGGAGGGTGGCTACACCTTC. The full variable domain, its missing parts supplied by reference TRBV11-2 and TRBJ1-2, is EAGVAQSPRYKIIEKRQSVAFWCNPISGHATLYWYQQILGQGPKLLIQFQNNGVVDDSQLPKDRFSAERLKGVDSTLKIQPAKLEDSAVYLCASSLLGEGGYTFGSGTRLTVV.